The T cell receptor beta chain under discussion was sequenced for a study of naive and memory T cell subsets. The library had UMIs added by 3' ligation of an oligonucleotide to TCR cDNA. Whole blood, 2.5 ml, came from adult healthy volunteers. Input was roughly 1 to 1,100 ng of DNase-treated total RNA without cell sorting. Study-level findings and limits: TCR transcript changes with activation or differentiation may affect this RNA method.

CDR1 and CDR2 from the germline V gene are SQVTM and ANQGSEA. The CDR3 runs to 15 residues. For this clonotype: Its target is not known. An end of the junction does not agree with germline; a read error may underlie this.

Amplification of ligated cDNA took four PCR rounds with SP2 and nested alpha and beta constant primers. Blood and skin TCR RNA was reverse transcribed with alpha and beta constant primers. TCRdb itself ran the 5' RACE reads through MiXCR, one entry per CDR3 protein. The sample lists tens of thousands of distinct CDR3 sequences, under 8.5% occurring once. This TCR was sampled from a male donor in good health. V and J are TRBV29-1 and TRBJ1-2; 7 nucleotides align to TRBD1. The DNA for the CDR3 is TGCAGCATTGAAACCAAACAGGGGAGCGCCTATGGCTACACCTTC. Its translation is CSIETKQGSAYGYTF.